These T cell receptor beta chains were read from a single sample in a study of PD-L1 blockade in urothelial cancer. Libraries were prepared by immunoSEQ multiplex PCR; TCRdb keeps only in-frame clonotypes and omits some of them. The table records about 70,000 clones, roughly 84% of them present only once. The source material was PBMCs, sampled around atezolizumab (anti-PD-L1) treatment. Receptor source: a man aged 70-80 years with urothelial cancer. The conserved cysteine and the conserved F or W are not part of the CDR3 here.

v_call: TRBV7-6; j_call: TRBJ2-7; cdr3_aa: ASSSIGGGNEQY
v_call: TRBV5-5; j_call: TRBJ2-7; cdr3_aa: ASSVGQGANYEQY
v_call: TRBV10-2; j_call: TRBJ2-7; cdr3_aa: ASGERTSGTYEQY
v_call: TRBV28; j_call: TRBJ1-5; cdr3_aa: ASSSGQGSNQPQH
v_call: TRBV4-2; j_call: TRBJ2-1; cdr3_aa: ASSQGSGIDGNEQF
v_call: TRBV12-5; j_call: TRBJ1-5; cdr3_aa: ASGRATGTGISPQH
v_call: TRBV9; j_call: TRBJ2-7; cdr3_aa: ASSVAGGPDEQY
v_call: TRBV7-8; j_call: TRBJ2-7; cdr3_aa: ASSLEEGSPTQQY
v_call: TRBV7-2; j_call: TRBJ2-7; cdr3_aa: ASSLLGYEQY
v_call: TRBV7-3; j_call: TRBJ2-7; cdr3_aa: ASSLTPDRSYEQY
v_call: TRBV28; j_call: TRBJ1-2; cdr3_aa: ASSFGQGEVNGYT
v_call: TRBV6-1; j_call: TRBJ2-7; cdr3_aa: ASGPHFYEQY
v_call: TRBV7-9; j_call: TRBJ2-5; cdr3_aa: ASSPPRTGVFLTLETQY
v_call: TRBV27; j_call: TRBJ2-7; cdr3_aa: ASSLRSSGHYEQY
v_call: TRBV27; j_call: TRBJ2-7; cdr3_aa: ASSSRPGQVYEQY
v_call: TRBV10-3; j_call: TRBJ2-1; cdr3_aa: AITPTSGRNYNEQF
v_call: TRBV28; j_call: TRBJ2-1; cdr3_aa: AGSGQTSYNEQF
v_call: TRBV5-6; j_call: TRBJ2-7; cdr3_aa: ASSLFPSGGRNYEQY
v_call: TRBV4-1; j_call: TRBJ2-1; cdr3_aa: ASSQAELGGGNEQF
v_call: TRBV15; j_call: TRBJ2-1; cdr3_aa: ATSRENPGTKQF
v_call: TRBV29-1; j_call: TRBJ2-5; cdr3_aa: SSGVGETQY
v_call: TRBV2; j_call: TRBJ2-3; cdr3_aa: ASLAGDSDTQY
v_call: TRBV19; j_call: TRBJ2-7; cdr3_aa: ASSPPDRPYEQY
v_call: TRBV11-2; j_call: TRBJ2-7; cdr3_aa: ASSLDAGTEINYEQY
v_call: TRBV10-3; j_call: TRBJ1-5; cdr3_aa: AIRPGTGSNQPQH
v_call: TRBV13; j_call: TRBJ2-1; cdr3_aa: ATSFGTSRYNEQF
v_call: TRBV9; j_call: TRBJ2-7; cdr3_aa: ASSVALGREQY
v_call: TRBV5-1; j_call: TRBJ2-3; cdr3_aa: ASGDAGGIRTDTQY
v_call: TRBV7-6; j_call: TRBJ1-1; cdr3_aa: ASSLTTGDTEAF
v_call: TRBV5-1; j_call: TRBJ2-3; cdr3_aa: ASSPGLITDTQY
v_call: TRBV5-8; j_call: TRBJ2-2; cdr3_aa: ASSLASLAGVYTGELF
v_call: TRBV5-1; j_call: TRBJ2-4; cdr3_aa: ASSLEPQGNIQY